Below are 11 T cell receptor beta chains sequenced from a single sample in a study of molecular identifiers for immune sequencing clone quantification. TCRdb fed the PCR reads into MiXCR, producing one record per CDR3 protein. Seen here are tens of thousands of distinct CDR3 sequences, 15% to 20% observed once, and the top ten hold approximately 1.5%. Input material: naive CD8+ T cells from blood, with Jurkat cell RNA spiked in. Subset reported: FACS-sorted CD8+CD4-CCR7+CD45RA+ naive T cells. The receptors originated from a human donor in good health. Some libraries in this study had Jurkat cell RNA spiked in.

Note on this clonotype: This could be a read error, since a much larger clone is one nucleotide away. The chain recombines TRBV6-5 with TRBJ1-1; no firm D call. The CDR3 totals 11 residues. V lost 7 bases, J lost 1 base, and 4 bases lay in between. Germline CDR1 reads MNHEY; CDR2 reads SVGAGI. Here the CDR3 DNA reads TGTGCCAGCAATTCGAACACTGAAGCTTTCTTT. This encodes CASNSNTEAFF.

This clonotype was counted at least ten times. For the CDR3, the DNA is TGCAGTGCTAGAGGTCCCGGCAGTGGGTACGAGCAGTACTTC. Translation: CSARGPGSGYEQYF. The rearrangement links TRBV20-1 to TRBJ2-7; D gene unclear. The germline gives CDR1 DFQATT, CDR2 SNEGSKA (reference sequence). This CDR3 has 14 amino acids. Trimming shortened V by 1 base and J by 4 bases, and 14 bases separated the two germline ends.

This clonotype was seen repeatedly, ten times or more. CDR3 sequence reads: CSAAEGGTYQPQHF. DNA of the CDR3: TGCAGTGCTGCCGAAGGGGGAACCTATCAGCCCCAGCATTTT. This chain joins TRBV20-1 and TRBJ1-5, with a tentative D call TRBD1 (6 bases). Germline lookup yields CDR1 DFQATT and CDR2 SNEGSKA (reference sequence). Trimming stripped 5 bases from V and 5 bases from J, with 16 bases between. The CDR3 extends over 14 amino acids.

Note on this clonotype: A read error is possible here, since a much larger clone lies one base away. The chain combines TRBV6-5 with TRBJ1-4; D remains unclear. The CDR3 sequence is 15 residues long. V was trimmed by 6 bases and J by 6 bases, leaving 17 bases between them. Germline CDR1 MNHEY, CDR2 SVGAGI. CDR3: CASRPDSNDYEKLFF. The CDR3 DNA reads TGTGCCAGCAGACCCGACTCAAATGATTATGAAAAACTGTTTTTT.

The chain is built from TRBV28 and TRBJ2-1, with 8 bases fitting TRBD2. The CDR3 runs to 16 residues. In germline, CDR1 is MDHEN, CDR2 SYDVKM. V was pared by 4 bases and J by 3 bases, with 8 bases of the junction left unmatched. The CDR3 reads CASSSKRELHYNEQFF. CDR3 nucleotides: TGTGCCAGCAGTTCTAAGCGGGAGCTTCACTACAATGAGCAGTTCTTC.

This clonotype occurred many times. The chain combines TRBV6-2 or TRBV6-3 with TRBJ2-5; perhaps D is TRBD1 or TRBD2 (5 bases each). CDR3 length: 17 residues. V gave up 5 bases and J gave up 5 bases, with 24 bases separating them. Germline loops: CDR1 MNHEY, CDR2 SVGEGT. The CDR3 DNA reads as TGTGCCAGCAGTCACAAAGTACCGGGGCCCCTGGTCGAGACCCAGTACTTC. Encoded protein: CASSHKVPGPLVETQYF.

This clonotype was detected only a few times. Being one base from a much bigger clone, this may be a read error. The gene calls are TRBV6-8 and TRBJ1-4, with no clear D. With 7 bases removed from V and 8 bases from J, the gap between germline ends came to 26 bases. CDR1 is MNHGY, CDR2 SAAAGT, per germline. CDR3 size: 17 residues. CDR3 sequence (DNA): TGTGCCAGCACAATGATTCCAAACAGCCGCTCTGAGGAAAAACTGTTTTTT. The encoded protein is CASTMIPNSRSEEKLFF.

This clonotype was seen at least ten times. CDR3 residues: CASSQGTGGGQPQHF. The CDR3 coding sequence is TGCGCCAGCAGCCAGGGGACAGGGGGCGGTCAGCCCCAGCATTTT. The J gene is TRBJ1-5, the V gene TRBV4-1; 12 bases are a match to TRBD1. CDR1 is MGHRA and CDR2 is YSYEKL in the germline V gene. V dropped 3 bases and J dropped 6; count of bases not matched to a gene: 3. CDR3 size: 15 residues.

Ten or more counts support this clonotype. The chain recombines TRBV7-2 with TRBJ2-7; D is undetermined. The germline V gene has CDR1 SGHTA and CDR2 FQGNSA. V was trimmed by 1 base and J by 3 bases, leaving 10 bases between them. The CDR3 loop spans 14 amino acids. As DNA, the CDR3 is TGTGCCAGCAGCTTAGGGGTTTGGGGCTACGAGCAGTACTTC. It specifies CASSLGVWGYEQYF.

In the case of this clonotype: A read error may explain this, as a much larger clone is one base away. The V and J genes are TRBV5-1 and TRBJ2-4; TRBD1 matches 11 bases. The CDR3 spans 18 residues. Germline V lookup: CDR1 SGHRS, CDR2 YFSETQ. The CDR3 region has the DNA TGCGCCAGCAGCTCCGGGACAGGGGGGGTTGGGGCCAAAAACATTCAGTGCTTC. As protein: CASSSGTGGVGAKNIQCF.

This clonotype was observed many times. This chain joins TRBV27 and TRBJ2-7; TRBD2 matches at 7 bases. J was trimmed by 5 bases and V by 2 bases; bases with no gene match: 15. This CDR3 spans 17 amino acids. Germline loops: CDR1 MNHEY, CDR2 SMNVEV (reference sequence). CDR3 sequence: CASSLVLAAGFPDEQYF. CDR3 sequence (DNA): TGTGCCAGCAGTTTAGTACTGGCAGCGGGATTTCCCGACGAGCAGTACTTC.